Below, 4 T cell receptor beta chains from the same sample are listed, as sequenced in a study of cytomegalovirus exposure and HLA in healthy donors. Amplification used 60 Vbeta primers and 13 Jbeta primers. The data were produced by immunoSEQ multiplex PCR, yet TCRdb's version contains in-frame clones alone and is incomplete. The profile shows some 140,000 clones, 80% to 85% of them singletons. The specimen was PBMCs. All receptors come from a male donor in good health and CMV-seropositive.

The CDR3 protein is CASRTDSNTGELFF. Written as DNA, the CDR3 is TGCGCCAGCAGGACGGACTCGAACACCGGGGAGCTGTTTTTT. V is TRBV5-1 and J is TRBJ2-2; tentative D call: TRBD2 (5 bases). The V gene lost 5 bases and the J gene lost 0 bases, with 8 bases spanning the gap. The CDR3 sequence is 14 residues long. The germline V gene has CDR1 SGHRS and CDR2 YFSETQ.

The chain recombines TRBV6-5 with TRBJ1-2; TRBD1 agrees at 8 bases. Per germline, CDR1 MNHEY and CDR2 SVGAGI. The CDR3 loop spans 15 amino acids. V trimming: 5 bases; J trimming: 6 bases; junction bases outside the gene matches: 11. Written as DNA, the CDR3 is TGTGCCAGCAGTCCGGACAGGGAGACTGTTCATGGCTACACCTTC. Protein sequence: CASSPDRETVHGYTF.

The CDR3 loop reads CASSERQGLQETQYF. The CDR3, as DNA: TGTGCCAGCAGTGAACGACAAGGCCTCCAAGAGACCCAGTACTTC. The V and J genes are TRBV25-1 and TRBJ2-5, with D hard to call. Germline assignment: CDR1 MGHDK and CDR2 SYGVNS. CDR3 size: 15 residues. Trimming shortened V by 2 bases and J by 1 base, and 11 bases separated the two germline ends.

The CDR3 loop is CASSLAGQGDTEAFF. In DNA, the CDR3 is TGCGCCAGCAGCTTGGCTGGCCAGGGCGACACTGAAGCTTTCTTT. The chain recombines TRBV5-1 with TRBJ1-1, with D possibly TRBD1 on 5 matching bases. The V and J ends lost 0 bases and 3 bases respectively, with 12 bases between them. There are 15 residues in the CDR3. Germline-derived CDR1 and CDR2 are SGHRS and YFSETQ.